One and the same sample provided the 23 T cell receptor beta chains below, sequenced in a study of T cell repertoires in cytomegalovirus infection (dated 2019 in TCRdb). Their target antigens are unknown. Explained via the paper, the treatment or condition label denotes: in vitro stimulation with specific CMV peptide epitopes to enrich CMV-specific T cells. Sequenced on an Illumina HiSeq 1500. TCRdb applied fastp at Q25 and MiXCR to the public reads, then kept only in-frame beta chains. For every CDR3 protein sequence, its rows merge into one entry that carries the most common genes and DNA. Recorded for this sample are roughly 570,000 distinct CDR3 sequences; roughly 43% of them occurred a single time. The ten largest account for around 48% of the sample. Specimen: cultured PBMCs, collected from culture after CMV antigen stimulation. The receptors were gathered from a human donor in good health (CMV status not recorded). Some clones in this sample may be carry-over from other donors' samples.

There are a few counts of this clonotype. CDR3 loop: CASSFGGAHHTQYF. CDR3 bases: TGTGCCAGCAGTTTCGGAGGGGCGCATCATACGCAGTATTTT. The V gene is TRBV12-3 or TRBV12-4, the J gene TRBJ2-3; the D gene is possibly TRBD2 (6 bases). This CDR3 has 14 residues. Trimming removed 3 bases at V and 7 bases at J, with 14 bases between.

The sample holds a few counts of this clonotype. V gene TRBV5-1 combines with J gene TRBJ2-3; 10 bases line up with TRBD1. With V trimmed by 4 bases and J by 4 bases, 6 bases remained unmatched. CDR3 length: 15 amino acids. Germline V gives CDR1 SGHRS, CDR2 YFSETQ. The CDR3 bases are TGCGCCAGCAGCCCACGGGACAGGGGATCAGATACGCAGTATTTT. Amino acid sequence: CASSPRDRGSDTQYF.

V gene TRBV9 combines with J gene TRBJ2-7, with no clear D. This CDR3 has 13 residues. Germline V CDR1 and CDR2: SGDLS, YYNGEE. Trimming took off 3 bases at V and 6 bases at J, with 13 bases between the two ends. CDR3 coding DNA: TGTGCCAGCAGCGGGGCACCATGGACCGAGCAGTACTTC. Protein: CASSGAPWTEQYF.

The chain combines TRBV27 with TRBJ1-1; perhaps TRBD1 as D (5 bases). This CDR3 is 15 amino acids long. V lost 6 bases and J 5 bases, leaving 19 bases between the germline ends. Germline V CDR1 and CDR2: MNHEY, SMNVEV (reference sequence). The CDR3 is CASRPMGTLGTEAFF. CDR3 DNA: TGTGCCAGCAGACCCATGGGGACCCTGGGAACTGAAGCTTTCTTT.

This clonotype was detected ten times or more. The gene calls are TRBV7-2 and TRBJ2-5; 9 bases align to TRBD2. Germline V CDR1 and CDR2: SGHTA, FQGNSA. This CDR3 has 15 amino acids. V lost 7 bases to trimming and J lost 7 bases; unmatched junction nucleotides: 13. The CDR3 DNA sequence: TGTGCCAGCACCTCTGCTAGCGGGATTGGTGGGACCCAGTACTTC. This gives the protein CASTSASGIGGTQYF.

The J gene is TRBJ2-7, the V gene TRBV6-2 or TRBV6-3; no definite D call. The ends were cut back, 2 bases at V and 3 bases at J, with 11 bases in the middle. The CDR3 consists of 14 residues. Germline assignment: CDR1 MNHEY and CDR2 SVGEGT. The CDR3 here is CASSYVGAIYEQYF. In nucleotides, the CDR3 is TGTGCCAGCAGTTACGTCGGCGCAATCTACGAGCAGTACTTC.

This clonotype showed up just once. The genes are TRBV10-3 and TRBJ1-3, with 10 bases identical to TRBD1. Germline V lookup: CDR1 ENHRY, CDR2 SYGVKD. CDR3 length: 14 residues. Trimming took 7 bases from V and 4 from J; bases not matched to a gene: 4. Here the CDR3 reads CAIKPGQGGNTIYF. In DNA, the CDR3 is TGTGCCATCAAACCGGGACAGGGGGGAAACACCATATATTTT.

This clonotype came up a few times. CDR3 sequence reads: CAGRQGSEKLFF. The CDR3 region has the DNA TGTGCCGGCCGGCAGGGCTCCGAAAAACTGTTTTTT. The chain is built from TRBV2 and TRBJ1-4; D may be TRBD1 (5 bases). The ends were cut back, 11 bases at V and 8 bases at J, with 15 bases in the middle. Germline CDR1 and CDR2: SNHLY and FYNNEI. The CDR3 loop spans 12 amino acids.

In this sample, this clonotype turned up a few times. CDR3 in DNA: TGTGCCAGCAGCCAAGGACTAGCGGGAGGGGCAGTTGAGCAGTTCTTC. Encoded protein: CASSQGLAGGAVEQFF. This chain joins TRBV7-8 and TRBJ2-1, with 15 bases identical to TRBD2. CDR1 and CDR2 from the germline V gene are SGHVS and FQNEAQ. The CDR3 covers 16 residues. V trimming: 5 bases; J trimming: 9 bases; junction bases outside the gene matches: 8. The whole variable domain, filled in from reference TRBV7-8 and TRBJ2-1, reads GAGVSQSPRYKVAKRGQDVALRCDPISGHVSLFWYQQALGQGPEFLTYFQNEAQLDKSGLPSDRFFAERPEGSVSTLKIQRTQQEDSAVYLCASSQGLAGGAVEQFFGPGTRLTVL.

This clonotype was detected only a few times. The rearrangement links TRBV7-2 to TRBJ2-3, with D possibly being TRBD2 (5 bases). CDR1 is SGHTA and CDR2 is FQGNSA in the germline V gene. V was shortened by 5 bases and J by 0 bases, with 9 bases between the two germline ends. There are 14 residues in the CDR3. This CDR3 reads CASSVLGSTDTQYF. The CDR3 DNA reads as TGTGCCAGCAGCGTACTAGGAAGCACAGATACGCAGTATTTT. The full variable domain, its missing parts supplied by reference TRBV7-2 and TRBJ2-3, is GAGVSQSPSNKVTEKGKDVELRCDPISGHTALYWYRQSLGQGLEFLIYFQGNSAPDKSGLPSDRFSAERTGGSVSTLTIQRTQQEDSAVYLCASSVLGSTDTQYFGPGTRLTVL.

The chain carries TRBV6-2 or TRBV6-3 and TRBJ2-5; a possible D gene is TRBD2 (5 bases). Germline assignment: CDR1 MNHEY and CDR2 SVGEGT. V lost 8 bases and J 5 bases, leaving 12 bases between the germline ends. CDR3 length: 12 residues. The CDR3 sequence is CASGEQRETQYF. As DNA, the CDR3 is TGTGCCAGCGGTGAGCAGCGGGAGACCCAGTACTTC.

The genes are TRBV18 and TRBJ2-5, with unresolved D. Germline-derived CDR1 and CDR2 are KGHSH and LQKENI. This CDR3 region has 15 residues. V was shortened by 3 bases and J by 5 bases, with 16 bases between the two germline ends. CDR3 nucleotides: TGTGCCAGCTCACCTCGGGCCCGGTTGGGTGAGACCCAGTACTTC. This gives the protein CASSPRARLGETQYF.

This chain joins TRBV6-6 and TRBJ2-7; D is perhaps TRBD1 (8 bases). Trimming cost V 6 bases and J 6 bases, with 21 bases left between them. From germline, CDR1 is MNHNY and CDR2 SVGAGI (reference sequence). The CDR3 has 15 residues. The CDR3 region is CASRSTGEGYSEQYF. For the CDR3, the DNA is TGTGCCAGCAGATCGACAGGGGAGGGATATAGCGAGCAGTACTTC.

The V gene is TRBV7-8, the J gene TRBJ1-6, with D maybe TRBD1 (6 bases). V lost 0 bases and J lost 7, with 10 bases in between. Germline CDR1 and CDR2: SGHVS and FQNEAQ. CDR3 length equals 15 residues. CDR3 sequence: CASSLAAGTNSPLHF. Written as DNA, the CDR3 is TGTGCCAGCAGCTTAGCAGCAGGGACAAATTCACCCCTCCACTTT.

The chain uses TRBV7-8 and TRBJ1-3; D uncertain. The V end lost 1 base, the J end lost 4 bases, and 14 bases lay between the germline ends. Per germline, CDR1 SGHVS and CDR2 FQNEAQ. CDR3 length: 16 amino acids. CDR3 sequence: CASSLDSVPVGNTIYF. The CDR3 DNA follows: TGTGCCAGCAGCTTAGACAGCGTACCGGTGGGAAACACCATATATTTT.

The chain couples TRBV6-2 or TRBV6-3 to TRBJ1-5; D unclear. Germline V gives CDR1 MNHEY, CDR2 SVGEGT. The CDR3 has 13 residues. V lost 10 bases and J lost 6, with 16 bases in between. CDR3 nucleotide sequence: TGTGCCACCCAGCGGGGTTTAGGTCAGCCCCAGCATTTT. Its translation is CATQRGLGQPQHF.

There are a few counts of this clonotype. J is TRBJ1-1 and V is TRBV7-6; D gene uncertain. V lost 1 base and J 4 bases, leaving 7 bases between the germline ends. Germline lookup yields CDR1 SGHVS and CDR2 FNYEAQ. This CDR3 has 13 amino acids. Here the CDR3 reads CASSLVLFTEAFF. DNA of the CDR3: TGTGCCAGCAGCTTAGTACTTTTCACTGAAGCTTTCTTT.

This clonotype was detected only a few times. The rearrangement uses TRBV7-2 and TRBJ2-7; tentatively, D is TRBD2 (5 bases). Germline CDR1 reads SGHTA; CDR2 reads FQGNSA. Trimming left V 1 base short and J 5 bases short, with 12 bases between. The CDR3 has 14 residues. DNA of the CDR3: TGTGCCAGCAGCTTAGTCGCAGGAGGCGACGAGCAGTACTTC. Residues: CASSLVAGGDEQYF.

The chain links TRBV12-3 or TRBV12-4 to TRBJ2-1; a possible D gene is TRBD2 (6 bases). The V gene lost 5 bases and the J gene lost 8 bases, with 31 bases spanning the gap. The CDR3 is 19 residues long. The CDR3 sequence is CASSQLFLRLSPGVDEQFF. CDR3 in DNA: TGTGCCAGCAGTCAATTATTCCTTCGACTAAGCCCGGGAGTGGATGAGCAGTTCTTC.

This clonotype was found a few times. The rearrangement joins TRBV2 to TRBJ2-7, with TRBD1 identical over 7 bases. Germline CDR1 SNHLY, CDR2 FYNNEI. The V gene end was trimmed by 7 bases and the J gene end by 6 bases; junction bases not matched to a gene: 18. The CDR3 spans 16 residues. The CDR3 reads CASTRGSFRDSSEQYF. The CDR3 DNA is TGTGCCAGCACTCGAGGATCCTTCAGGGACAGCAGCGAGCAGTACTTC.

This clonotype was counted a single time. A junction end diverges from the germline sequence, so it may reflect a read error. Written as DNA, the CDR3 is TGTGCCTGCAGCTCCAGGGCCATAGCCGCCTACGAGCAGTACTTC. Protein sequence: CACSSRAIAAYEQYF. The chain uses TRBV7-2 and TRBJ2-7; a possible D gene is TRBD1 (5 bases). CDR1 and CDR2 from the germline V gene are SGHTA and FQGNSA. The CDR3 loop spans 15 amino acids.

This clonotype was seen a few times. This chain uses TRBV7-8 with TRBJ1-6; D call uncertain. The germline V gene has CDR1 SGHVS and CDR2 FQNEAQ. The length of the CDR3 is 14 residues. Trimming left V 3 bases short and J 5 bases short, with 8 bases between. This CDR3 is CASSFQGNNSPLHF. CDR3 nucleotides: TGTGCCAGCAGCTTTCAAGGGAATAATTCACCCCTCCACTTT.

The rearrangement joins TRBV2 to TRBJ1-4; TRBD1 aligns across 8 bases. Germline V lookup: CDR1 SNHLY, CDR2 FYNNEI. The CDR3 has 12 amino acids. J lost 8 bases, V lost 11 bases, and 7 bases had no gene match. In DNA, the CDR3 is TGTGCCGGAAGGACAGGGAGGGAAAAACTGTTTTTT. Its protein product is CAGRTGREKLFF.